This T cell receptor (beta chain) stems from a study of blood T cell repertoires in COVID-19. Original methodology: Amplification with reference gene primers provided the estimates of nucleated cell counts. Clones were read by immunoSEQ multiplex PCR, and TCRdb kept only the in-frame ones, dropping some. The V and J calls and clone size were taken over from that table, and D and trimming were inferred from the DNA. The table lists about 190,000 clones, approximately 90% of them singletons. V dropped 6 bases and J dropped 2 bases, with 15 bases sitting between them. Germline CDR1 and CDR2: SGHAT and FQNNGV. This CDR3 spans 15 amino acids. This study enrolled people aged about 18 to 100 from around 26 US geographic areas. Self-reported history from a screening survey and questionnaire set each donor's cohort.

The sequenced sample was PBMCs or T cells enriched from blood (not recorded which). The receptor comes from a woman in her forties in a cohort exposed to, infected with or recovered from COVID-19 (not recorded which). The chain carries TRBV11-2 and TRBJ2-3; tentatively, D is TRBD1 (6 bases). CDR3: CASRQGQTNTDTQYF. The CDR3 DNA reads as TGTGCCAGCAGACAAGGACAGACGAACACAGATACGCAGTATTTT.